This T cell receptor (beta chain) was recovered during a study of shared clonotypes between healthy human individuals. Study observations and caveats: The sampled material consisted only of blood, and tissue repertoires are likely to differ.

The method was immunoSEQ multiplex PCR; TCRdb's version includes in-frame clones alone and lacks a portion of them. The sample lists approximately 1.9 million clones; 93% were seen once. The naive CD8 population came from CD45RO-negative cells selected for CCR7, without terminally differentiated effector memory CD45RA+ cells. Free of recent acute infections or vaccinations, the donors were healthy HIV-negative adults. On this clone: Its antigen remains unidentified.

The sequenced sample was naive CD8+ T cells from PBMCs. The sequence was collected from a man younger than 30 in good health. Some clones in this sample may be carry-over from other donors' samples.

CDR3 in amino acids: CASSTTGGGDTQYF. The CDR3 DNA follows: TGTGCCAGCAGTACCACAGGGGGCGGAGATACGCAGTATTTT. The gene calls are TRBV27 and TRBJ2-3; 9 bases line up with TRBD1. This CDR3 has 14 amino acids. Losses at the gene ends were 5 bases for V and 5 bases for J; bases not matched to a gene: 5. Germline CDR1 MNHEY, CDR2 SMNVEV (reference sequence).